The 20 T cell receptor beta chains presented below share a single source sample, sequenced in a study of blood T cell repertoires in COVID-19. Data came from immunoSEQ multiplex PCR; TCRdb stores just in-frame clones and leaves some out. Of 180,000 or so clones in the sample, 89% are singletons; the top ten hold approximately 7%. The sample taken for sequencing was peripheral blood. The receptors originated from a man aged 40-49 years with acute or convalescent COVID-19.

The chain employs TRBV12-3 or TRBV12-4 and TRBJ1-5; perhaps TRBD1 as D (5 bases). This CDR3 spans 13 amino acids. The germline V and J ends were trimmed by 7 bases and 6 bases, with 13 bases remaining between them. In DNA, the CDR3 is TGTGCCAGCACAGGGCGTTTAGGTCAGCCCCAGCATTTT. Translation: CASTGRLGQPQHF.

The V and J genes are TRBV3-1 (or the pseudogene TRBV3-2) and TRBJ1-2; maybe TRBD1 (5 bases). In germline, CDR1 is LGHDT, CDR2 YNNKEL (reference sequence). With 0 bases removed from V and 4 bases from J, the gap between germline ends came to 9 bases. The CDR3 extends over 14 amino acids. The CDR3 DNA follows: TGTGCCAGCAGCCAAGACAGGGAGGGCTATGGCTACACCTTC. Translation gives CASSQDREGYGYTF.

The chain couples TRBV4-3 to TRBJ2-3; D might be TRBD1 (6 bases). The CDR3 sequence is 14 residues long. Trimming pared 0 bases from V and 3 bases from J, leaving 7 bases between. Germline assignment: CDR1 LGHNA and CDR2 YSLEER. In DNA, the CDR3 is TGCGCCAGCAGCCAAGACAGGGGAACAGATACGCAGTATTTT. Translating gives CASSQDRGTDTQYF.

CDR3 sequence reads: CASSLADGKFSYGYTF. CDR3 bases: TGCGCCAGCAGCTTGGCCGACGGGAAGTTTTCCTATGGCTACACCTTC. The chain recombines TRBV5-1 with TRBJ1-2; D is unresolved. This CDR3 comprises 16 residues. Germline V lookup: CDR1 SGHRS, CDR2 YFSETQ. Trimming cost V 0 bases and J 4 bases, with 16 bases left between them. The full variable domain, its missing parts supplied by reference TRBV5-1 and TRBJ1-2, is KAGVTQTPRYLIKTRGQQVTLSCSPISGHRSVSWYQQTPGQGLQFLFEYFSETQRNKGNFPGRFSGRQFSNSRSEMNVSTLELGDSALYLCASSLADGKFSYGYTFGSGTRLTVV.

The chain has TRBV6-5 and TRBJ2-7, with 7 positions matching TRBD1. With V trimmed by 6 bases and J by 4 bases, 12 bases remained unmatched. CDR3 length: 15 residues. Germline CDR1 is MNHEY and CDR2 is SVGAGI. CDR3 loop: CASRISGGEQYEQYF. CDR3 bases: TGTGCCAGCAGAATTTCAGGGGGAGAGCAGTACGAGCAGTACTTC.

This sequence joins TRBV2 and TRBJ2-6; unclear D gene. The CDR3 runs to 16 residues. The germline V gene has CDR1 SNHLY and CDR2 FYNNEI. Between the trimmed V and J ends, which lost 5 bases and 0 bases, there was a span of 11 bases. For the CDR3, the DNA is TGTGCCAGCAGTCCAAGACTTTTCTCTGGGGCCAACGTCCTGACTTTC. It encodes CASSPRLFSGANVLTF.

This clone was seen only once. The J gene is TRBJ1-1, the V gene TRBV4-1; maybe TRBD1 (5 bases). The CDR3 loop spans 13 amino acids. The V end was cut by 1 base, the J end by 7 bases, with 10 bases between. Germline assignment: CDR1 MGHRA and CDR2 YSYEKL. DNA for the CDR3: TGCGCCAGCAGCCAAGGGGCAGGGATTGAAGCTTTCTTT. This sequence encodes CASSQGAGIEAFF.

This clone was found once. This sequence joins TRBV27 and TRBJ2-5; 9 bases fit TRBD1. Germline-derived CDR1 and CDR2 are MNHEY and SMNVEV (reference sequence). V trimming: 1 base; J trimming: 13 bases; junction bases outside the gene matches: 10. The CDR3 spans 14 residues. CDR3 residues: CASSLLGQGGILYF. The CDR3 DNA reads as TGTGCCAGCAGTTTATTGGGACAGGGAGGAATCTTGTACTTC.

The chain links TRBV6-1 to TRBJ1-3, with 7 nucleotides matching TRBD1. Germline V gene lookup returns CDR1 MNHNS and CDR2 SASEGT. V was pared by 4 bases and J by 4 bases, with 10 bases of the junction left unmatched. The CDR3 is 16 amino acids. The CDR3 bases are TGTGCCAGCAGTGGATCGACAGGGTCTCCGGGAAACACCATATATTTT. Protein: CASSGSTGSPGNTIYF.

The genes are TRBV27 and TRBJ2-5, with D possibly matching TRBD2 (7 bases). The CDR3 runs 14 residues. Trimming removed 3 bases from V and 5 bases from J, with 13 bases in between. Germline loops: CDR1 MNHEY, CDR2 SMNVEV (reference sequence). The CDR3 DNA reads as TGTGCCAGCAGTTTGGCGCGGGGGCGGGAGACCCAGTACTTC. As protein: CASSLARGRETQYF.

This clone turned up a few times. The chain carries TRBV6-6 and TRBJ1-6; no firm D call. The CDR3 sequence is 13 residues long. Germline V CDR1 and CDR2: MNHNY, SVGAGI (reference sequence). The V end was cut by 3 bases, the J end by 10 bases, with 10 bases between. DNA of the CDR3: TGTGCCAGCAGTTATTACACCCAGTCACCCCTCCACTTT. Translation: CASSYYTQSPLHF.

The J gene is TRBJ2-1, the V gene TRBV5-1, with 9 bases lining up with TRBD2. Per the germline V gene, CDR1 is SGHRS and CDR2 is YFSETQ. The CDR3 extends over 15 amino acids. With V trimmed by 4 bases and J by 2 bases, 4 bases remained unmatched. The CDR3 bases are TGCGCCAGCAGCAGTGCTAGCGGGGCCTACAATGAGCAGTTCTTC. Protein sequence: CASSSASGAYNEQFF.

This clone has a handful of counts. The chain uses TRBV28 and TRBJ1-2; 9 positions agree with TRBD1. This CDR3 has 18 amino acids. Germline CDR1 and CDR2: MDHEN and SYDVKM. V was pared by 10 bases and J by 1 base, with 19 bases of the junction left unmatched. Here the CDR3 DNA reads TGTGCCATTGCGACATCGACAGGGGGTAATCGCCGTAACTATGGCTACACCTTC. This codes for CAIATSTGGNRRNYGYTF.

The chain links TRBV19 to TRBJ2-5; 11 positions agree with TRBD2. Germline V gene sequence: CDR1 LNHDA, CDR2 SQIVND (reference sequence). Losses at the gene ends were 5 bases for V and 4 bases for J; bases not matched to a gene: 6. This CDR3 has 15 residues. CDR3 bases: TGTGCCAGTAGTTCCAGACTAGCGGGGACAGAGACCCAGTACTTC. Its translation is CASSSRLAGTETQYF.

The chain joins TRBV5-1 to TRBJ1-2, with a possible D match to TRBD1 (5 bases). The V gene's germline CDR1 is SGHRS and CDR2 YFSETQ. There are 16 residues in the CDR3. V lost 0 bases, J lost 6 bases, and 18 bases lay in between. As DNA, the CDR3 is TGCGCCAGCAGCTTGGAGGGCTGGGGAGGGGAAGATGGCTACACCTTC. It codes for CASSLEGWGGEDGYTF. The full variable domain, completed using reference TRBV5-1 and TRBJ1-2, is KAGVTQTPRYLIKTRGQQVTLSCSPISGHRSVSWYQQTPGQGLQFLFEYFSETQRNKGNFPGRFSGRQFSNSRSEMNVSTLELGDSALYLCASSLEGWGGEDGYTFGSGTRLTVV.

This clone was detected only once. The chain couples TRBV5-8 to TRBJ1-1, with 9 bases fitting TRBD1. The V segment lost 0 bases and the J segment 0 bases; nucleotides outside the gene matches: 3. Looked up from germline, CDR1 is SGHTS and CDR2 is YDEGEE. The CDR3 covers 16 residues. The CDR3, as DNA: TGTGCCAGCAGCTTGGGGGACAGGGTTATGAACACTGAAGCTTTCTTT. It yields the protein CASSLGDRVMNTEAFF.

The chain is built from TRBV2 and TRBJ1-1, with 7 bases matching TRBD1. Looked up from germline, CDR1 is SNHLY and CDR2 is FYNNEI. After removal of 6 bases from V and 10 bases from J, the junction contained 5 bases not matched to a gene. The CDR3 is 11 amino acids. The CDR3 spells CASRARGVAFF. The CDR3 bases are TGTGCCAGCAGGGCCAGGGGGGTAGCTTTCTTT.

This chain links TRBV5-1 with TRBJ2-1; 8 bases map to TRBD1. Germline CDR1 and CDR2: SGHRS and YFSETQ. The length of the CDR3 is 15 residues. The V and J ends lost 2 bases and 4 bases, in that order; junction bases with no gene match: 5. The CDR3 DNA sequence: TGCGCCAGCAGCTTCGGACAGGGCGCGTACAATGAGCAGTTCTTC. As protein: CASSFGQGAYNEQFF. The full variable domain, in which reference TRBV5-1 and TRBJ2-1 provide the parts outside the CDR3, is KAGVTQTPRYLIKTRGQQVTLSCSPISGHRSVSWYQQTPGQGLQFLFEYFSETQRNKGNFPGRFSGRQFSNSRSEMNVSTLELGDSALYLCASSFGQGAYNEQFFGPGTRLTVL.

The V and J genes are TRBV7-9 and TRBJ1-2; 10 positions agree with TRBD1. CDR3 length: 16 amino acids. The germline gives CDR1 SEHNR, CDR2 FQNEAQ (reference sequence). Trimming removed 5 bases from V and 1 base from J; junction bases left unmatched: 7. CDR3 sequence (DNA): TGTGCCAGCAGCAACAGGGACAGGGGATATAACTATGGCTACACCTTC. Amino acid sequence: CASSNRDRGYNYGYTF.

The CDR3 nucleotides are TGTGCCAGCAGCCCCTCCTCCGGGACTTCCAATTTGGGGGGTCTGGAGACCCAGTACTTC. Translation gives CASSPSSGTSNLGGLETQYF. The chain uses TRBV9 and TRBJ2-5, with TRBD2 as a possible D gene (6 bases). This CDR3 has 20 residues. Germline V gene data show CDR1 as SGDLS and CDR2 as YYNGEE. V lost 4 bases and J 5 bases, leaving 33 bases between the germline ends.